This is a list of T cell receptor beta chains from one sample in a study of identifying expanded T cells in peripheral blood. The repertoire was sequenced with immunoSEQ multiplex PCR; TCRdb's copy has only in-frame clones and lacks some. In the table there are 75,000 to 90,000 clones, 70% to 90% of which are singletons. The sequenced material came from blood. The source of these receptors is a person aged 18 to 70 in good health. Each CDR3 is given with its conserved first and last residue. Fields, in order: clone size, J gene, V gene, D gene, CDR3 protein, CDR3 DNA. D genes are given only for firm matches. Size values are once, few and many counts, or a class for expanded clones, and some rows have none.

>-|TRBJ2-5|TRBV5-4|-
CASSLEGRQETQYF
TGTGCCAGCAGCTTGGAAGGTCGGCAAGAGACCCAGTACTTC
>-|TRBJ2-5|TRBV28|TRBD2
CASSPLTSGRKTQYF
TGTGCCAGCAGTCCCCTGACTAGCGGGAGGAAGACCCAGTACTTC
>-|TRBJ1-5|TRBV7-2|TRBD1
CASSPTGTGGEQPQHF
TGTGCCAGCAGCCCGACGGGGACAGGCGGAGAACAGCCCCAGCATTTT
>-|TRBJ2-1|TRBV7-2|-
CASSSRREGYNEQFF
TGTGCCAGCAGCTCACGGAGGGAAGGGTACAATGAGCAGTTCTTC
>-|TRBJ2-5|TRBV11-2|-
CASSSLSGNQETQYF
TGTGCCAGCAGCTCCCTCAGCGGCAACCAAGAGACCCAGTACTTC
>-|TRBJ2-7|TRBV5-1|-
CASSSDIYSYEQYF
TGCGCCAGCAGCTCCGACATATACTCCTACGAGCAGTACTTC
>-|TRBJ1-5|TRBV11-2|-
CASSPGLNQPQHF
TGTGCCAGCAGCCCCGGTTTAAATCAGCCCCAGCATTTT
>-|TRBJ2-2|TRBV6-5|TRBD1
CASRGDRKNTGELFF
TGTGCCAGCAGGGGGGACAGGAAGAACACCGGGGAGCTGTTTTTT
>-|TRBJ1-5|TRBV10-1|-
CASRPRWWGQPQHF
TGCGCCAGCAGGCCTCGGTGGTGGGGACAGCCCCAGCATTTT
>few|TRBJ2-3|TRBV7-2|TRBD2
CASSLVRASGAQDTQYF
TGTGCCAGCAGCTTAGTGAGGGCTAGCGGGGCCCAAGATACGCAGTATTTT
>-|TRBJ1-1|TRBV11-2|-
CASSLVGGGRTEAFF
TGTGCCAGCAGCTTAGTTGGGGGCGGTCGAACTGAAGCTTTCTTT
>-|TRBJ1-1|TRBV11-1|-
CASSYDTEAFF
TGTGCCAGCAGTTATGACACTGAAGCTTTCTTT
>-|TRBJ2-1|TRBV7-2|TRBD1
CASSLRDRGRKYYNEQFF
TGTGCCAGCAGCTTAAGAGACAGGGGGCGAAAGTACTACAATGAGCAGTTCTTC
>once|TRBJ1-3|TRBV14|-
CASSQLTSRSSGNTIYF
TGTGCCAGCAGCCAACTGACTAGTCGGAGCTCTGGAAACACCATATATTTT
>-|TRBJ2-7|TRBV29-1|-
CSVGDSPTYEQYF
TGCAGCGTTGGAGACAGCCCGACCTACGAGCAGTACTTC
>-|TRBJ2-7|TRBV7-9|TRBD1
CASSSDRGWGEQYF
TGTGCCAGCAGCTCAGACAGGGGTTGGGGCGAGCAGTACTTC
>-|TRBJ2-2|TRBV19|TRBD2
CASSTLAGGRSTGELFF
TGTGCCAGTAGTACTCTAGCGGGAGGCCGAAGCACCGGGGAGCTGTTTTTT
>-|TRBJ2-3|TRBV5-4|-
CASSLTGPTDTQYF
TGTGCCAGCAGCCTAACGGGACCTACAGATACGCAGTATTTT
>-|TRBJ1-1|TRBV18|-
CASSPPYGQVAEAFF
TGTGCCAGCTCACCACCGTACGGGCAGGTGGCTGAAGCTTTCTTT
>once|TRBJ2-3|TRBV5-4|TRBD2
CASSLLSGLAGGGGPDTQYF
TGTGCCAGCAGCTTGTTATCGGGACTAGCGGGAGGAGGTGGCCCAGATACGCAGTATTTT
>-|TRBJ2-7|TRBV28|-
CATCYGGEAYEQYF
TGTGCCACCTGTTACGGGGGTGAGGCCTACGAGCAGTACTTC
>-|TRBJ2-3|TRBV5-1|-
CASSPPSGDTQYF
TGCGCCAGCAGCCCCCCCTCGGGGGATACGCAGTATTTT
>-|TRBJ1-4|TRBV7-9|TRBD1
CASSLAGTVNEKLFF
TGTGCCAGCAGCTTAGCGGGGACAGTTAATGAAAAACTGTTTTTT
>-|TRBJ1-1|TRBV7-9|-
CASSFSDAAREAFF
TGTGCCAGCAGCTTTTCCGACGCCGCAAGGGAAGCTTTCTTT
>-|TRBJ2-7|TRBV19|-
CASRGWDNSYEQYF
TGTGCCAGTAGGGGATGGGACAATTCCTACGAGCAGTACTTC
>-|TRBJ2-7|TRBV7-2|-
CASSLNGEQQYF
TGTGCCAGCAGCCTTAACGGGGAGCAGCAGTACTTC
>few|TRBJ1-5|TRBV6-4|-
CAKMREPQHF
TGTGCCAAAATGAGGGAGCCCCAGCATTTT
>-|TRBJ2-7|TRBV30|TRBD2
CAWSDGLAGVYEQYF
TGTGCCTGGAGTGACGGACTAGCGGGAGTCTACGAGCAGTACTTC
>-|TRBJ2-5|TRBV7-6|-
CASSLDQETQYF
TGTGCCAGCAGCCTAGACCAAGAGACCCAGTACTTC
>few|TRBJ1-5|TRBV30|-
CAWSIGGNQPQHF
TGTGCCTGGAGCATAGGGGGTAATCAGCCCCAGCATTTT
>-|TRBJ1-2|TRBV5-6|-
CASSLVLDSLNYGYTF
TGTGCCAGCAGCTTGGTTCTGGACAGCCTTAACTATGGCTACACCTTC
>-|TRBJ2-7|TRBV6-1|TRBD1
CASSVLRDRETYEQYF
TGTGCCAGCAGTGTGTTGCGGGACAGGGAAACCTACGAGCAGTACTTC
>once|TRBJ2-7|TRBV10-3|-
CAISERRTAYEQYF
TGTGCCATCAGTGAGCGGAGGACAGCCTACGAGCAGTACTTC
>-|TRBJ1-4|TRBV7-9|-
CASSLERSLTNEKLFF
TGTGCCAGCAGCTTAGAAAGGAGTTTAACTAATGAAAAACTGTTTTTT
>-|TRBJ2-2|TRBV5-8|TRBD2
CASSGGTSGNRNTGELFF
TGTGCCAGCAGCGGGGGGACTAGCGGGAACCGGAACACCGGGGAGCTGTTTTTT
>-|TRBJ2-7|TRBV6-5|-
CASSYSGGEQYF
TGTGCCAGCAGTTACTCGGGCGGGGAGCAGTACTTC
>-|TRBJ2-2|TRBV18|TRBD2
CASSLAGGPNTGELFF
TGTGCCAGCTCACTAGCGGGTGGGCCTAACACCGGGGAGCTGTTTTTT
>-|TRBJ1-2|TRBV23-1|TRBD1
CASTQSDRARYGYTF
TGCGCCAGCACCCAATCGGACAGGGCACGGTATGGCTACACCTTC
>-|TRBJ1-5|TRBV27|-
CASSFRQQNQPQHF
TGTGCCAGCAGTTTTAGACAGCAAAATCAGCCCCAGCATTTT
>-|TRBJ2-1|TRBV6-5|-
CASRQQGSSYNEQFF
TGTGCCAGCAGACAACAGGGAAGCTCCTACAATGAGCAGTTCTTC
>-|TRBJ2-1|TRBV7-2|TRBD2
CASSLAVRELSNEQFF
TGTGCCAGCAGCTTAGCGGTGCGGGAGTTAAGCAATGAGCAGTTCTTC
>few|TRBJ1-4|TRBV5-6|TRBD1
CASSNDPGQGTEKLFF
TGTGCCAGCAGCAATGACCCGGGACAGGGGACTGAAAAACTGTTTTTT
>-|TRBJ2-7|TRBV28|TRBD1
CASSLRLGQGSYEQYF
TGTGCCAGCAGTTTAAGGCTGGGACAGGGTTCCTACGAGCAGTACTTC
>-|TRBJ2-7|TRBV11-3|-
CASSLGDGTYEQYF
TGTGCCAGCAGCTTAGGGGACGGGACTTACGAGCAGTACTTC
>-|TRBJ1-5|TRBV6-6|-
CASSYYTPAEQPQHF
TGTGCCAGCAGTTACTACACTCCCGCTGAGCAGCCCCAGCATTTT
>-|TRBJ2-7|TRBV5-4|TRBD1
CASSTRDRPYEQYF
TGTGCCAGCAGCACCCGGGACAGACCCTACGAGCAGTACTTC
>once|TRBJ1-2|TRBV28|-
CASYTRGRSLYGYTF
TGTGCCAGCTATACCCGGGGGCGGTCCCTCTATGGCTACACCTTC
>-|TRBJ1-4|TRBV6-5|-
CASTRAQTNEKLFF
TGTGCCAGCACCAGGGCACAAACTAATGAAAAACTGTTTTTT
>-|TRBJ2-6|TRBV10-3|-
CAIRGSREKSGANVLTF
TGTGCCATCAGGGGGAGTAGGGAAAAATCTGGGGCCAACGTCCTGACTTTC